The entry that follows covers one T cell receptor (beta chain) sequence. No cognate antigen has been identified for it. Base-call qualities are not available, and no considerably larger clone is one nucleotide away. This record comes from a study of CD8+ T cells in alopecia areata (dated by TCRdb to between 2017 and 2018). Notes on the research overall: Treated patients were enrolled in an open-label pilot trial of oral tofacitinib, 5 to 10 mg twice daily, for moderate-to-severe alopecia areata. Tofacitinib was administered for 6 to 18 months, and 6 months of follow-up off drug were then conducted to assess delayed response and recurrence. Disease severity in treated patients was measured with the SALT score, which quantifies the percentage of affected scalp surface area. To study T cell clonal expansion in alopecia areata, the researchers applied high-throughput TCRbeta sequencing to both the C3H/HeJ mouse model and human patients. On the human side, TCRbeta sequencing was run on scalp tissue and on sorted CD4+ and CD8+ peripheral blood T cells from healthy controls and from alopecia areata patients with either patchy or totalis/universalis disease. Biopsies were taken from tofacitinib-treated patients at baseline and at 4 and 24 weeks of treatment, and a later scalp biopsy was taken in several of the tofacitinib-treated patients. Clonality in the scalp was compared among normal scalp (n=4), patchy alopecia areata scalp (n=8), and alopecia totalis/universalis scalp (n=8). The RNA source kit depended on sample type: the PAXgene miRNA kit for fixed scalp, the miRNeasy kit for PBMCs, and the RNeasy kit for mouse skin. TCRbeta CDR3 regions were amplified by immunoSEQ multiplex PCR with 35 Vbeta forward and 13 Jbeta reverse primers. Findings and caveats that apply to the study as a whole: Higher clonality and more expanded CD8+ clones were observed in lesional scalp than in normal scalp, particularly in alopecia totalis/universalis, a finding suggestive of antigenic drive. With tofacitinib, both scalp clonality and the number of expanded CD8+ clones among the top 100 scalp clones went down significantly. Shared TCR sequences between patients were less evident than in mice, which may be partly attributable to HLA diversity in the patient population. The treated cohort was small, with a single nonresponder, so links between baseline CD8+ expansion and response need larger studies. During tofacitinib treatment, many expanded lesional clones stuck around in both scalp and blood, and this persistence may partly explain why relapse happens after treatment is stopped. Scalp TCR repertoire analysis is complicated because resident alphabeta T cells in normal human skin are also sequenced, whereas mouse skin is dominated by gammadelta T cells.

The library was built by means of the immunoSEQ multiplex PCR assay. RNA was extracted from all samples and reverse transcribed into cDNA as template for TCR sequencing. SuperScript III was used for first-strand cDNA synthesis, primed with a 2:1 mix of oligo-dT and random hexamers. A synthetic immune receptor repertoire was used to measure amplification bias, and any remaining bias was corrected computationally. The source study handled its data this way. Raw reads were preprocessed for error removal, and CDR3 was defined according to IMGT conventions as running from the conserved cysteine to phenylalanine. Clonality was computed by normalizing Shannon entropy by log2 of the number of productive unique TCRs and subtracting the result from 1. Whether scalp clones were CD4 or CD8 was inferred by matching scalp TCRbeta sequences against CD4 and CD8 repertoires sorted from blood. Entries here come from immuneACCESS through TCRdb and include only in-frame sequences with V and J called. Some clones fail to appear in such tables; in the studies checked, an unresolved V gene covers under half of the shortfall, and the cause of the remainder is unknown. V, J and clone size were drawn from that table, and D and trimming were deduced from the DNA. In this sample the table shows approximately 160,000 clones, approximately 60% of which occur a single time. The top ten clonotypes cover 12% to 15% of the sample.

In light of the paper, this sample's time point label describes: 20 to 30 weeks on oral tofacitinib. The treatment or condition label here, explained by the study, means: oral pan-JAK inhibitor, 5-10 mg twice daily. Lesional scalp punch biopsies and peripheral blood were collected from alopecia areata patients. PBMCs were separated by density centrifugation and stained for CD3, CD4 and CD8, after which CD4+ and CD8+ T cells were sorted on a FACSAria. Inclusive of the bounding cysteine and phenylalanine, the CDR3 is 13 residues long. Only the CDR3 DNA stays, 39 bases, in frame from base 1. The germline V gene gives CDR1 as SQVTM and CDR2 as ANQGSEA. V loses 6 bases, J loses 0 bases, and the germline ends lie 12 bases apart.

Sequenced here: CD4+ T cells sorted from blood, sampled at week 24, from a patient treated with tofacitinib. The sequence links TRBV29-1 to TRBJ2-7; the best D guess is TRBD1, with 6 bases matching. The TCR originated in a human donor with alopecia areata. The nucleotide sequence is TGCAGCGTCGGACAGACGAGCTCCTACGAGCAGTACTTC. Its amino acids are CSVGQTSSYEQYF.